These 32 T cell receptor beta chains originate from one sample sequenced in a study of cytomegalovirus exposure and HLA in healthy donors. Assay used: immunoSEQ multiplex PCR; TCRdb lists only in-frame clones, some missing. The table lists roughly 130,000 clones, around nine tenths of them singletons. The material sequenced was PBMCs. Every receptor here comes from a man aged 30 to 39 in good health and CMV-seronegative.

This sequence joins TRBV6-4 and TRBJ1-6; no clear D. The CDR3 contains 16 residues. V was shortened by 4 bases and J by 2 bases, with 12 bases between the two germline ends. Per germline, CDR1 MRHNA and CDR2 SNTAGT. CDR3 nucleotides: TGTGCCAGCAGTGTTCTCCCGGTAGCCTATAATTCACCCCTCCACTTT. It yields the protein CASSVLPVAYNSPLHF.

A single count supports this clone. V gene TRBV5-1 combines with J gene TRBJ2-7; D not certain. Germline V gene sequence: CDR1 SGHRS, CDR2 YFSETQ. The germline V and J ends were trimmed by 0 bases and 0 bases, with 10 bases remaining between them. The CDR3 runs to 15 residues. In nucleotides, the CDR3 is TGCGCCAGCAGCTTGGAGCGAGCCGCCTCCTACGAGCAGTACTTC. Encoded protein: CASSLERAASYEQYF.

The chain employs TRBV10-2 and TRBJ2-7; maybe TRBD2 (5 bases). CDR3 length equals 14 residues. The V end lost 6 bases, the J end lost 0 bases, and 12 bases lay between the germline ends. Germline values: CDR1 WSHSY, CDR2 SAAADI. The CDR3 coding sequence is TGCGCCAGCAGGCAACTGGGGAGCTCCTACGAGCAGTACTTC. Protein product: CASRQLGSSYEQYF.

The chain joins TRBV30 to TRBJ1-5; 7 bases match TRBD1. Germline trimming cut 1 base from V and 3 bases from J; bases unmatched to any gene: 6. This CDR3 spans 15 amino acids. Germline V gene sequence: CDR1 GTSNPN, CDR2 SVGIG (reference sequence). This chain's CDR3 is CAWSAGRGNNQPQHF. DNA for the CDR3: TGTGCCTGGAGTGCCGGCAGGGGGAACAATCAGCCCCAGCATTTT.

The genes are TRBV5-1 and TRBJ1-1; a possible D gene is TRBD1 (5 bases). CDR1 is SGHRS, CDR2 YFSETQ, per germline. The V end lost 4 bases, the J end lost 9 bases, and 13 bases lay between the germline ends. There are 12 residues in the CDR3. The CDR3 bases are TGCGCCAGCAGCGCTGACAGCATACAAGCTTTCTTT. Protein sequence: CASSADSIQAFF.

The chain employs TRBV30 and TRBJ2-2; 7 nucleotides line up with TRBD2. V lost 5 bases and J lost 6; bases outside the gene matches: 12. Per germline, CDR1 GTSNPN and CDR2 SVGIG (reference sequence). There are 15 residues in the CDR3. CDR3 loop: CAWASGGGYAGELFF. CDR3 DNA: TGTGCCTGGGCTTCGGGAGGTGGGTACGCCGGGGAGCTGTTTTTT.

The rearrangement links TRBV6-5 to TRBJ1-1, with 7 bases identical to TRBD1. CDR1 and CDR2 from the germline V gene are MNHEY and SVGAGI. The CDR3 runs 14 residues. V lost 6 bases and J lost 4; bases outside the gene matches: 8. In nucleotides, the CDR3 is TGTGCCAGCAGGGATCGACAGGGATTCACTGAAGCTTTCTTT. This codes for CASRDRQGFTEAFF.

The table lists this clone with a few counts. This chain connects TRBV6-1 to TRBJ2-7; TRBD2 might be the D (6 bases). CDR3 length: 15 residues. Trimming stripped 0 bases from V and 3 bases from J, with 12 bases between. Per the germline V gene, CDR1 is MNHNS and CDR2 is SASEGT. This CDR3 reads CASSEAGGGYYEQYF. The CDR3 DNA reads TGTGCCAGCAGTGAAGCGGGAGGCGGGTACTACGAGCAGTACTTC.

This chain uses TRBV29-1 with TRBJ2-6; possibly TRBD1 for D (6 bases). Trimming cost V 0 bases and J 1 base, with 10 bases left between them. The CDR3 extends over 16 amino acids. From germline, CDR1 is SQVTM and CDR2 ANQGSEA. The CDR3 here is CSVEDSQGSGANVLTF. Written as DNA, the CDR3 is TGCAGCGTTGAAGATTCACAGGGATCTGGGGCCAACGTCCTGACTTTC. Supplemented by reference TRBV29-1 and TRBJ2-6, the full variable domain reads SAVISQKPSRDICQRGTSLTIQCQVDSQVTMMFWYRQQPGQSLTLIATANQGSEATYESGFVIDKFPISRPNLTFSTLTVSNMSPEDSSIYLCSVEDSQGSGANVLTFGAGSRLTVL.

This chain links TRBV7-3 with TRBJ2-1, with TRBD1 matching 10 bases. This CDR3 has 15 residues. In germline, CDR1 is SGHTA, CDR2 FQGTGA. V dropped 5 bases and J dropped 7; count of bases not matched to a gene: 8. In nucleotides, the CDR3 is TGTGCCAGCAGCCGACAGGGGGCCAGTTGGAATGAGCAGTTCTTC. It translates to CASSRQGASWNEQFF. The full variable domain, its missing parts supplied by reference TRBV7-3 and TRBJ2-1, is GAGVSQTPSNKVTEKGKYVELRCDPISGHTALYWYRQSLGQGPEFLIYFQGTGAADDSGLPNDRFFAVRPEGSVSTLKIQRTERGDSAVYLCASSRQGASWNEQFFGPGTRLTVL.

The chain combines TRBV4-3 with TRBJ2-2; 7 bases agree with TRBD1. The germline V gene has CDR1 LGHNA and CDR2 YSLEER. The V segment lost 1 base and the J segment 2 bases; nucleotides outside the gene matches: 1. The CDR3 has 15 amino acids. CDR3 residues: CASSQGTGNTGELFF. In DNA form, the CDR3 reads TGCGCCAGCAGCCAAGGGACAGGCAACACCGGGGAGCTGTTTTTT.

The chain links TRBV29-1 to TRBJ1-1; TRBD1 might be the D (5 bases). Germline lookup yields CDR1 SQVTM and CDR2 ANQGSEA. CDR3 length: 13 amino acids. V lost 4 bases, J lost 3 bases, and 12 bases lay in between. DNA for the CDR3: TGCAGCGTTGGTCACGGCAGGGACACTGAAGCTTTCTTT. It yields the protein CSVGHGRDTEAFF. The full variable domain, completed using reference TRBV29-1 and TRBJ1-1, is SAVISQKPSRDICQRGTSLTIQCQVDSQVTMMFWYRQQPGQSLTLIATANQGSEATYESGFVIDKFPISRPNLTFSTLTVSNMSPEDSSIYLCSVGHGRDTEAFFGQGTRLTVV.

The chain is built from TRBV27 and TRBJ1-6, with no clear D. This CDR3 contains 13 residues. V was pared by 6 bases and J by 0 bases, with 3 bases between. Per germline, CDR1 MNHEY and CDR2 SMNVEV (reference sequence). As DNA, the CDR3 is TGTGCCAGCAGGAGCTCCTATAATTCACCCCTCCACTTT. Its translation is CASRSSYNSPLHF.

The V call is TRBV7-2, the J call TRBJ2-3, with TRBD2 matching over 14 bases. CDR3 size: 16 residues. V lost 0 bases, J lost 7 bases, and 3 bases stayed unmatched. Germline loops: CDR1 SGHTA, CDR2 FQGNSA. CDR3 amino acids: CASSLAWTSGRNTQYF. The CDR3 coding sequence is TGTGCCAGCAGCTTAGCGTGGACTAGCGGGAGGAATACGCAGTATTTT.

The V and J genes are TRBV6-1 and TRBJ2-3; D might be TRBD1 (6 bases). V lost 7 bases, J lost 5 bases, and 16 bases lay in between. The CDR3 has 14 residues. CDR1 MNHNS and CDR2 SASEGT come from the germline V gene. The CDR3 bases are TGTGCCAGCACCAGGGGCGGGCAGGGAGATACGCAGTATTTT. Translating gives CASTRGGQGDTQYF.

The chain links TRBV5-1 to TRBJ2-7; 10 bases agree with TRBD2. CDR3 length equals 16 residues. Germline V lookup: CDR1 SGHRS, CDR2 YFSETQ. Germline trimming cut 4 bases from V and 2 bases from J; bases unmatched to any gene: 9. The CDR3 region is CASSTRTSGKPYEQYF. For the CDR3, the DNA is TGCGCCAGCAGCACTCGGACTAGCGGCAAGCCCTACGAGCAGTACTTC.

The rearrangement uses TRBV7-2 and TRBJ2-1; maybe TRBD1 (5 bases). The CDR3 runs to 16 residues. CDR1 is SGHTA and CDR2 is FQGNSA in the germline V gene. V lost 4 bases, J lost 0 bases, and 13 bases lay in between. The CDR3 DNA reads as TGTGCCAGCAGCTACCCCCCAAGGGGCTCCTACAATGAGCAGTTCTTC. Translated, it gives CASSYPPRGSYNEQFF.

The genes are TRBV2 and TRBJ1-2; D is ambiguous. The CDR3 length is 10 residues. Trimming shortened V by 6 bases and J by 8 bases, and 7 bases separated the two germline ends. CDR1 and CDR2 (germline): SNHLY, FYNNEI. The CDR3 DNA follows: TGTGCCAGCAGGTTTCAGGGCTACACCTTC. This translates into CASRFQGYTF.

The rearrangement joins TRBV30 to TRBJ1-1, with D possibly TRBD1 on 5 matching bases. V was shortened by 5 bases and J by 4 bases, with 11 bases between the two germline ends. The CDR3 is made up of 12 amino acids. Germline V gene lookup returns CDR1 GTSNPN and CDR2 SVGIG (reference sequence). Here the CDR3 DNA reads TGTGCCTGGGGGGGGGTACCCACTGAAGCTTTCTTT. Translating gives CAWGGVPTEAFF.

The chain carries TRBV5-1 and TRBJ2-5; 11 nucleotides align to TRBD1. Germline assignment: CDR1 SGHRS and CDR2 YFSETQ. The trim removed 2 bases at V and 3 bases at J, leaving 9 bases unmatched. The CDR3 consists of 17 residues. CDR3 in amino acids: CASSLPRTGGTEETQYF. In DNA form, the CDR3 reads TGCGCCAGCAGCTTACCCAGGACAGGGGGCACTGAAGAGACCCAGTACTTC.

V gene TRBV12-5 combines with J gene TRBJ2-1; 9 nucleotides match TRBD2. Trimming removed 7 bases from V and 7 bases from J; junction bases left unmatched: 14. Germline V gene sequence: CDR1 LGHNT, CDR2 FRNRAP. This CDR3 contains 16 residues. The CDR3 coding sequence is TGTGCTAGTGCCCCCCCGGGACTAGCTCCGGGTAATGAGCAGTTCTTC. Translated: CASAPPGLAPGNEQFF.

The chain uses TRBV30 and TRBJ2-7; D gene uncertain. Trimming cost V 3 bases and J 3 bases, with 12 bases left between them. The CDR3 extends over 13 amino acids. In germline, CDR1 is GTSNPN, CDR2 SVGIG (reference sequence). The chain's CDR3 is CAWSDITSYEQYF. In DNA form, the CDR3 reads TGTGCCTGGAGCGATATTACAAGCTACGAGCAGTACTTC.

The V call is TRBV2, the J call TRBJ1-1; D remains unclear. Trimming shortened V by 6 bases and J by 4 bases, and 12 bases separated the two germline ends. This CDR3 has 13 amino acids. Germline CDR1 reads SNHLY; CDR2 reads FYNNEI. The CDR3 nucleotides are TGTGCCAGCAGCTATCTAGTTGGCACTGAAGCTTTCTTT. It codes for CASSYLVGTEAFF.

The chain joins TRBV2 to TRBJ2-5, with D possibly matching TRBD2 (6 bases). Germline V CDR1 and CDR2: SNHLY, FYNNEI. The V end was cut by 7 bases, the J end by 0 bases, with 6 bases between. The CDR3 consists of 12 residues. The CDR3 sequence is CASKRDQETQYF. As DNA, the CDR3 is TGTGCCAGCAAGCGGGACCAAGAGACCCAGTACTTC.

V is TRBV14 and J is TRBJ1-3, with D perhaps matching TRBD1 (5 bases). V gave up 5 bases and J gave up 4 bases, with 15 bases separating them. CDR1 and CDR2 from the germline V gene are SGHDN and FVKESK. This CDR3 spans 15 amino acids. CDR3 sequence (DNA): TGTGCCAGCAGCGTACAGGTCGGAGTGGGAAACACCATATATTTT. Translation gives CASSVQVGVGNTIYF.

In nucleotides, the CDR3 is TGTGCCAGCAGACGGACAGGTGAGCAGTTCTTC. Its protein is CASRRTGEQFF. The chain carries TRBV6-1 and TRBJ2-1; 7 positions match TRBD1. The trim removed 6 bases at V and 9 bases at J, leaving 2 bases unmatched. The CDR3 is 11 amino acids. Germline-derived CDR1 and CDR2 are MNHNS and SASEGT.

The V gene is TRBV12-5, the J gene TRBJ2-7; maybe TRBD1 (6 bases). This CDR3 is built from 14 residues. Between the trimmed V and J ends, which lost 5 bases and 6 bases, there was a span of 17 bases. Germline-derived CDR1 and CDR2 are LGHNT and FRNRAP. The CDR3 reads CASGLNTGISEQYF. As DNA, the CDR3 is TGTGCTAGTGGTCTGAACACAGGGATTAGCGAGCAGTACTTC.

The chain recombines TRBV6-1 with TRBJ2-7; possible D gene TRBD2, 6 bases. Germline loops: CDR1 MNHNS, CDR2 SASEGT. The CDR3 length is 16 residues. V dropped 3 bases and J dropped 5 bases, with 20 bases sitting between them. CDR3 nucleotide sequence: TGTGCCAGCAGTGATCTTGGGGCGGCGGGGTTACACGAGCAGTACTTC. It translates to CASSDLGAAGLHEQYF.

The J gene is TRBJ1-4, the V gene TRBV4-3; 8 bases fit TRBD1. This CDR3 spans 17 amino acids. Germline V CDR1 and CDR2: LGHNA, YSLEER. V shed 0 bases, J shed 5 bases, and the junction held 8 bases outside the gene matches. Here the CDR3 reads CASSQDRSGTGNEKLFF. The CDR3 DNA sequence: TGCGCCAGCAGCCAAGATCGTTCTGGGACAGGAAATGAAAAACTGTTTTTT.

The chain is built from TRBV5-1 and TRBJ2-3; 7 bases line up with TRBD1. With V trimmed by 5 bases and J by 1 base, 7 bases remained unmatched. The CDR3 sequence is 15 residues long. CDR1 and CDR2 (germline): SGHRS, YFSETQ. The CDR3 loop reads CASRVEGTGTDTQYF. CDR3 nucleotide sequence: TGCGCCAGCAGGGTAGAAGGGACAGGCACAGATACGCAGTATTTT.

This clone has a single count. CDR3 DNA: TGTGCCAGCAGCCAGGGGATCCAAGAGACCCAGTACTTC. Amino acid sequence: CASSQGIQETQYF. The genes are TRBV9 and TRBJ2-5; a weak D match, TRBD1 (6 bases). This CDR3 comprises 13 residues. CDR1 SGDLS and CDR2 YYNGEE come from the germline V gene. V was shortened by 4 bases and J by 1 base, with 8 bases between the two germline ends.

DNA of the CDR3: TGTGCCAGCAGCTTGACGAGGGGGAACAATGAGCAGTTCTTC. Its protein product is CASSLTRGNNEQFF. The chain has TRBV11-2 and TRBJ2-1; possible D gene TRBD1, 6 bases. The CDR3 length is 14 residues. CDR1 and CDR2 (germline): SGHAT, FQNNGV. V lost 3 bases to trimming and J lost 5 bases, with 11 bases between them. Variable domain in full (rest from reference TRBV11-2 and TRBJ2-1): EAGVAQSPRYKIIEKRQSVAFWCNPISGHATLYWYQQILGQGPKLLIQFQNNGVVDDSQLPKDRFSAERLKGVDSTLKIQPAKLEDSAVYLCASSLTRGNNEQFFGPGTRLTVL.